What follows is one T cell receptor beta chain and its context. Antigen specificity is unknown. Germline lookup yields CDR1 DFQATT and CDR2 SNEGSKA (reference sequence). This CDR3 has 10 residues. V shed 3 bases and J shed 5 bases, with 5 bases lying between them. The data stem from a study of cytomegalovirus exposure and HLA in healthy donors. Produced via immunoSEQ multiplex PCR; TCRdb's table is partial and in-frame only. The table lists 110,000 or so clones, roughly 86% of them singletons, with 4% in the top ten. Overall study findings and caveats: Cytomegalovirus status, reportedly, was diagnosed with high specificity and sensitivity by the classifier. A later analysis found first-cohort TCR clusters tended to co-occur in the 120 or so validation repertoires. Rarity characterized most TCR sequences, yet some public TCRs appeared in many donors.

The TCR originated in a woman in her late teens or twenties in good health and CMV-seropositive. The chain carries TRBV20-1 and TRBJ2-7; D remains unclear. Sequenced sample: PBMCs. The CDR3 nucleotides are TGCAGTGCTAGTCCTAACGAGCAGTACTTC. It specifies CSASPNEQYF.